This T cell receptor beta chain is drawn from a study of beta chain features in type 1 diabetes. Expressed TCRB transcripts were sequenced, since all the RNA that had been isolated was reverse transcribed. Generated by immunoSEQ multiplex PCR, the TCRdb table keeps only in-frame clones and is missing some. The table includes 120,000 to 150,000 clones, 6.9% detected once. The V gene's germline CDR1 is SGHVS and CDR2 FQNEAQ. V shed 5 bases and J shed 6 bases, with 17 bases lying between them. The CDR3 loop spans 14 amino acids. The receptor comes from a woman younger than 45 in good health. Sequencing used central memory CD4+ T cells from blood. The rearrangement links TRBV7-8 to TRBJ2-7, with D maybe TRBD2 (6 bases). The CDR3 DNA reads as TGTGCCAGCAGCCTAGAGAGGAGGGCGGGCGAGCAGTACTTC. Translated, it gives CASSLERRAGEQYF.